This T cell receptor (beta chain) was observed in a study of radiation and T cells in renal cell carcinoma. General study points: Without pretreatment biopsies, baseline tumor clonotype presence was undetermined.

This table comes from immunoSEQ multiplex PCR, and its TCRdb copy is limited to in-frame clones, with some not included. The sample yields just over 150,000 clones, about 91% seen once. The count of this clone is one. As yet, its antigen is unknown. The sample has other DNA sequences that encode this CDR3 too. Time point reported: blood 2 weeks post-SBRT. Treatment specified: 15 Gy SBRT to primary tumor, nephrectomy 4 weeks later. Specimen: blood, collected from a patient whose treatment included radiotherapy and nephrectomy. The TCR comes from a woman between 45 and 65 years old with renal cell carcinoma.

The CDR3 region is CASSFGSSNTGELFF. The CDR3 DNA reads as TGCGCCAGCAGCTTCGGCAGCTCGAACACCGGGGAGCTGTTTTTT. The chain employs TRBV5-1 and TRBJ2-2; D unresolved. Trimming removed 2 bases from V and 0 bases from J, with 8 bases in between. The CDR3 is made up of 15 amino acids. Looked up from germline, CDR1 is SGHRS and CDR2 is YFSETQ. Full variable domain (outside the CDR3, taken from reference TRBV5-1 and TRBJ2-2): KAGVTQTPRYLIKTRGQQVTLSCSPISGHRSVSWYQQTPGQGLQFLFEYFSETQRNKGNFPGRFSGRQFSNSRSEMNVSTLELGDSALYLCASSFGSSNTGELFFGEGSRLTVL.